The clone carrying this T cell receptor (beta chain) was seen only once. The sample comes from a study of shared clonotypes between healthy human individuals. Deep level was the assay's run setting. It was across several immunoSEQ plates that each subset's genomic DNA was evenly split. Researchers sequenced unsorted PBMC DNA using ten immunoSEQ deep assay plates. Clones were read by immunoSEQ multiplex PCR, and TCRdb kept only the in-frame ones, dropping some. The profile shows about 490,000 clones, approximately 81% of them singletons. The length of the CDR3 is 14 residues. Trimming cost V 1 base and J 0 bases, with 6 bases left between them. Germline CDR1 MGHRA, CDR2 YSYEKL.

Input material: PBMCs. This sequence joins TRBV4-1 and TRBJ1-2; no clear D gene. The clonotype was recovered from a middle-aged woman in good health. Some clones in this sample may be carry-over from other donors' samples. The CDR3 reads CASSQAEANYGYTF. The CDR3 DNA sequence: TGCGCCAGCAGCCAAGCGGAAGCTAACTATGGCTACACCTTC.